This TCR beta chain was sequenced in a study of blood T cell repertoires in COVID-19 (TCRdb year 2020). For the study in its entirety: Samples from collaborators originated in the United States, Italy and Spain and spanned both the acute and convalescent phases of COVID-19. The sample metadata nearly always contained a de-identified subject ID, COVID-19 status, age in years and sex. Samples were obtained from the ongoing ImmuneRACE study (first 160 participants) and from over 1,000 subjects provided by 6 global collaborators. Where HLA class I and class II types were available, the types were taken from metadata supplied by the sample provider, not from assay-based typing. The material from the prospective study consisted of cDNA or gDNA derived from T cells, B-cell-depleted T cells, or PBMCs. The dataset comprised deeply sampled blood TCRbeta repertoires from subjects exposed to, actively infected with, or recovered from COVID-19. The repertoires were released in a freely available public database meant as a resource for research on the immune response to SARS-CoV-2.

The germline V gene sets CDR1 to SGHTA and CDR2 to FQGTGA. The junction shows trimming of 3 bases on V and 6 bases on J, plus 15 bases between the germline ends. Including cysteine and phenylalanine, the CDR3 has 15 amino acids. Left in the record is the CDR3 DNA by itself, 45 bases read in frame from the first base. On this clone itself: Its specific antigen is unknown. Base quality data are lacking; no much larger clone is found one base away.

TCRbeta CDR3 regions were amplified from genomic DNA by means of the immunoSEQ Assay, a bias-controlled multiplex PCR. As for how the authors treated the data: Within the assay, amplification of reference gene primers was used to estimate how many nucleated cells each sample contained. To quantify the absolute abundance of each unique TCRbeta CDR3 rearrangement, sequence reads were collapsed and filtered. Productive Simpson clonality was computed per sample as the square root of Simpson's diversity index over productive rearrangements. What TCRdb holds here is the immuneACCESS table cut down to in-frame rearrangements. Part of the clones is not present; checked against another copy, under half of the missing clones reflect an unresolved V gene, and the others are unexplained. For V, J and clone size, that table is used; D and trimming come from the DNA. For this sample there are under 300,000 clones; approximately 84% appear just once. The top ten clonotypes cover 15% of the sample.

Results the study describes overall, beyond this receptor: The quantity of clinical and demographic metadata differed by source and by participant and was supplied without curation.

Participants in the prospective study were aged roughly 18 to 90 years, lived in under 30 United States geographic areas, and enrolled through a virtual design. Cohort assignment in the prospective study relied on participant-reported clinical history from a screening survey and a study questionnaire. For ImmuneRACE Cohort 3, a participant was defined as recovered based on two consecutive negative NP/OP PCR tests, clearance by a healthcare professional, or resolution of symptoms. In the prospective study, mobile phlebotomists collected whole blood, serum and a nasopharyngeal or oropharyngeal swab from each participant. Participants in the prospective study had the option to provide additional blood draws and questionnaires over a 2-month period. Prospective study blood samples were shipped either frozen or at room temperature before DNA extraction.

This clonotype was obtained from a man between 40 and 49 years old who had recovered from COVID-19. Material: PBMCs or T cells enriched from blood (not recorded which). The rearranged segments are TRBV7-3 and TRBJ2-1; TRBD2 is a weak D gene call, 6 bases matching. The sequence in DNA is TGTGCCAGCAGCTTTTCGGGAGTAGTGGGCAATGAGCAGTTCTTC. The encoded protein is CASSFSGVVGNEQFF. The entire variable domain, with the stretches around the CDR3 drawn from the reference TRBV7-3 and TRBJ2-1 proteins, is GAGVSQTPSNKVTEKGKYVELRCDPISGHTALYWYRQSLGQGPEFLIYFQGTGAADDSGLPNDRFFAVRPEGSVSTLKIQRTERGDSAVYLCASSFSGVVGNEQFFGPGTRLTVL.